This T cell receptor (beta chain) was documented in a study of technical replicates of blood from a handful of donors. Method: immunoSEQ multiplex PCR; TCRdb's copy keeps in-frame clones and lacks some. Of roughly 79,000 clones in the sample, roughly 93% are singletons; the top ten hold around 0.43%. Trimming at V came to 7 bases and at J to 2 bases, leaving 4 bases not matched to a gene. Germline CDR1 and CDR2: MNHEY and SMNVEV (reference sequence). The CDR3 consists of 14 residues. The chain recombines TRBV27 with TRBJ1-2; 10 bases fit TRBD1. Sequencing was performed on T cells isolated from PBMCs. The clonotype was recovered from a human donor in good health. CDR3 sequence reads: CASTWTGGNYGYTF. The DNA of the CDR3 is TGTGCCAGCACTTGGACAGGGGGAAACTATGGCTACACCTTC.